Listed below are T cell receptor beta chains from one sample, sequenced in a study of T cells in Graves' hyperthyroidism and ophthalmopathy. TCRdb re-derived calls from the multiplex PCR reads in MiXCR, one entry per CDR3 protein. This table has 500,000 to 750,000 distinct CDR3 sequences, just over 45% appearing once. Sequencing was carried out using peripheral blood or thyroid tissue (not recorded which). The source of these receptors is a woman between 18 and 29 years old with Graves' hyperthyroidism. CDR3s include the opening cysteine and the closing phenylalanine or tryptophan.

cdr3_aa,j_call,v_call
CSVDPLGLAGYEQYF,TRBJ2-7,TRBV29-1
CAIRRGLAGELFF,TRBJ2-2,TRBV10-3
CASSDNSYNSPLHF,TRBJ1-6,TRBV6-4
CASSLRLADWNEQYF,TRBJ2-7,TRBV5-6
CASSIGGTNTEAFF,TRBJ1-1,TRBV19
CASSTSGNGELFF,TRBJ2-2,TRBV19
CASSSPGVGETQYF,TRBJ2-5,TRBV7-2
CASSARGAYNSPLHF,TRBJ1-6,TRBV9
CTSSLGLTGRNSGANVLTF,TRBJ2-6,TRBV5-1
CASSPLGTSYEQYF,TRBJ2-7,TRBV7-8
CSASTGTGVAVLNTEAFF,TRBJ1-1,TRBV20-1
CASRTDRERTGELFF,TRBJ2-2,TRBV12-3/TRBV12-4
CASELAAAFYNEQYF,TRBJ2-7,TRBV2
CASGGQSSYNSPLHF,TRBJ1-6,TRBV5-1
CASSLAARGDEQYF,TRBJ2-7,TRBV12-3/TRBV12-4
CASSPGQHQETQYF,TRBJ2-5,TRBV12-3/TRBV12-4
CATSIQGGNEQFF,NA,TRBV24-1
CASSAGLTGYEQYF,TRBJ2-7,TRBV27
CASSLRSETQYF,TRBJ2-5,TRBV7-2
CASSVASGGAGYTF,TRBJ1-2,TRBV9
CATSSPGQLFTGELFF,TRBJ2-2,TRBV15
CATSDAGLAGTPSEQYF,TRBJ2-7,TRBV24-1
CASSLALVSRAEQYF,TRBJ2-7,TRBV7-3
CAISDSQVSGELFF,TRBJ2-2,TRBV6-5
CASSIGWNQLQHF,TRBJ1-5,TRBV19
CASSSGLANYEQYF,TRBJ2-7,TRBV5-8
CASSPKRVNTEAFF,TRBJ1-1,TRBV5-1
CASSLGWENTVYF,TRBJ1-3,TRBV7-9
CAIAIGTIAAGELFF,TRBJ2-2,TRBV10-3
CASSLGQENIQYF,TRBJ2-4,TRBV5-1
CASSLASQYSDEQFF,NA,TRBV5-4